This TCR beta chain is from a study of shared clonotypes between healthy human individuals. Study background: Ranging from 18 to 49 in age, donors were two women and three men.

Assay: immunoSEQ multiplex PCR; the TCRdb copy retains only in-frame clones and omits some. The table has about 1.1 million clones, about 80% seen once. Into CD45RA+ naive and CD45RA-negative memory subsets, the CD4+ cells were split. Germline V gene data show CDR1 as SGHVS and CDR2 as FQNEAQ. Trimming shortened V by 5 bases and J by 0 bases, and 11 bases separated the two germline ends. The CDR3 length is 14 residues. Sequenced input: memory CD4+ T cells from PBMCs. The subset was: CD45RA-negative fraction. The source is a man aged 18-30 years in good health. Some clones in this sample may be carry-over from other donors' samples. The chain couples TRBV7-8 to TRBJ2-7, with D maybe TRBD1 (6 bases). The CDR3 DNA reads as TGTGCCAGCAGCCCCGGGACACACTCCTACGAGCAGTACTTC. This codes for CASSPGTHSYEQYF. Drawing the rest from reference TRBV7-8 and TRBJ2-7, the complete variable domain is GAGVSQSPRYKVAKRGQDVALRCDPISGHVSLFWYQQALGQGPEFLTYFQNEAQLDKSGLPSDRFFAERPEGSVSTLKIQRTQQEDSAVYLCASSPGTHSYEQYFGPGTRLTVT.